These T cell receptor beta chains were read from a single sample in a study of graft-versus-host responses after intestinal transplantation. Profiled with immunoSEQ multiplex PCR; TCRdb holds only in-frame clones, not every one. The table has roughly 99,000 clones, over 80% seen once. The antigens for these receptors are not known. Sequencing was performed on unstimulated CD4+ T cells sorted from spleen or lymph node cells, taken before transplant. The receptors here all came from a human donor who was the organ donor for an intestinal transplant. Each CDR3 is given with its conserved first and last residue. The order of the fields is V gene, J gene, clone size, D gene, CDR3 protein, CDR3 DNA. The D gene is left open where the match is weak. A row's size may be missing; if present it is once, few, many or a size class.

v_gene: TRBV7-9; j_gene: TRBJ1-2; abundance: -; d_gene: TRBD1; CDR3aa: CASSPDRAGGYTF; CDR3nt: TGTGCCAGCAGCCCCGACAGGGCCGGGGGCTACACCTTC
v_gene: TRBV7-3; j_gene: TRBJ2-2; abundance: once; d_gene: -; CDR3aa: CASRNLPTGELFF; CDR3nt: TGTGCCAGCAGGAATTTACCGACCGGGGAGCTGTTTTTT
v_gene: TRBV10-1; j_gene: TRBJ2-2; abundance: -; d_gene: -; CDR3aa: CASSTSRGFTGELFF; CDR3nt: TGCGCCAGCAGTACCTCGCGGGGTTTCACCGGGGAGCTGTTTTTT
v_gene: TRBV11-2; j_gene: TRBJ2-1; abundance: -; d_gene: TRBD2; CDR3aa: CASSFTSGGGNEQFF; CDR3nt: TGTGCCAGCAGCTTCACTAGCGGGGGGGGCAATGAGCAGTTCTTC
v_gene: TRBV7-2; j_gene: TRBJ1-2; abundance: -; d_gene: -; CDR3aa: CASSSQVNYGYTF; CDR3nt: TGTGCCAGCAGCTCACAAGTGAACTATGGCTACACCTTC
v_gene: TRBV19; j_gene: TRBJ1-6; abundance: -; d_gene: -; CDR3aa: CASSRGKGSPLHF; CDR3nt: TGTGCCAGTAGTCGAGGGAAAGGTTCACCCCTCCACTTT
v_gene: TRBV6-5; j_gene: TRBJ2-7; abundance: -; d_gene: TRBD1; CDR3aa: CASKSRQGSYEQYF; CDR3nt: TGTGCCAGCAAAAGCAGACAGGGGAGCTACGAGCAGTACTTC
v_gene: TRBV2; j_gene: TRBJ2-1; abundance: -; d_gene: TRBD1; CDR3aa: CATRQGASNEQFF; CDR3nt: TGTGCCACTCGACAGGGGGCTTCTAATGAGCAGTTCTTC
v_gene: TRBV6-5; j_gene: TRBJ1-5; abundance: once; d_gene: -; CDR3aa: CASKGDGGQPQHF; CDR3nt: TGTGCCAGCAAAGGGGACGGGGGACAGCCCCAGCATTTT
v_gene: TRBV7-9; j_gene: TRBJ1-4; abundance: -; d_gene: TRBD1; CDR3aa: CASSRDRRRNEKLFF; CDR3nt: TGTGCCAGCAGCCGGGACAGAAGAAGGAATGAAAAACTGTTTTTT
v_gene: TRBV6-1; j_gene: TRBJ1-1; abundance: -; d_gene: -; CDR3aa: CASSEMTFSRTEAFF; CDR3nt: TGTGCCAGCAGCGAAATGACATTTTCTAGGACTGAAGCTTTCTTT
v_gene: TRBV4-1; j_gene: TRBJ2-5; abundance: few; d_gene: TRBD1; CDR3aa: CASSRYPGQGLEETQYF; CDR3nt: TGCGCCAGCAGCCGATACCCCGGACAGGGGCTGGAAGAGACCCAGTACTTC
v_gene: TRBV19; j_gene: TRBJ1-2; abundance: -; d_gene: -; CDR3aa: CASSVDRISGSTYGYTF; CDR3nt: TGTGCCAGTAGTGTCGACCGGATTTCAGGGAGCACCTATGGCTACACCTTC
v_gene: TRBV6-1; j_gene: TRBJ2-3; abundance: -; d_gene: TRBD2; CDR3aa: CASRETLAGPTDTQYF; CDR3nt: TGTGCCAGCAGGGAAACCCTAGCGGGGCCCACAGATACGCAGTATTTT
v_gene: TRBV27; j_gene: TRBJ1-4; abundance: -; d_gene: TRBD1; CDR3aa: CASSSTGADEKLFF; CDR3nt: TGTGCCAGCAGTTCGACAGGGGCAGATGAAAAACTGTTTTTT
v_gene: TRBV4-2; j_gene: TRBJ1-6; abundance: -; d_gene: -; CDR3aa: CASSRDGGNSPLHF; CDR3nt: TGTGCCAGCAGCCGGGACGGGGGGAATTCACCCCTCCACTTT
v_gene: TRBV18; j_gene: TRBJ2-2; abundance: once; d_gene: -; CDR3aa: CASSKTRTGELFF; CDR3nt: TGTGCCAGCTCAAAGACCCGGACCGGGGAGCTGTTTTTT
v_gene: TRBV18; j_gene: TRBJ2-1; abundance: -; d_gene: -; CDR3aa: CASSPLPRGYNEQFF; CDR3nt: TGTGCCAGCTCACCACTCCCCCGGGGGTACAATGAGCAGTTCTTC
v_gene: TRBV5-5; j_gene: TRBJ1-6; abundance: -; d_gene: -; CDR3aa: CASSLGQALGSPLHF; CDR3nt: TGTGCCAGCAGCTTGGGGCAGGCCCTTGGTTCACCCCTCCACTTT
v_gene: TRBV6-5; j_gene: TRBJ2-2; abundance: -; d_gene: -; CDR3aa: CASSWWQAAGELFF; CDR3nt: TGTGCCAGCAGTTGGTGGCAGGCCGCCGGGGAGCTGTTTTTT
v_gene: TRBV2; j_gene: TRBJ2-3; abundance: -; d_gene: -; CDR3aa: CASSVDREKQPDTDTQYF; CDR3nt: TGTGCCAGCAGTGTTGATCGCGAGAAACAACCCGACACAGATACGCAGTATTTT
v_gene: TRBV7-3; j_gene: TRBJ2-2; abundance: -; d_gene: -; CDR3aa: CASSLGLLTGELFF; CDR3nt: TGTGCCAGCAGCCTCGGACTACTAACCGGGGAGCTGTTTTTT
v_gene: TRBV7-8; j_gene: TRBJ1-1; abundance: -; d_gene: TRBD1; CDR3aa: CASSFPRGQVGAEAFF; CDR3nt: TGTGCCAGCAGCTTCCCCAGGGGGCAGGTCGGGGCTGAAGCTTTCTTT
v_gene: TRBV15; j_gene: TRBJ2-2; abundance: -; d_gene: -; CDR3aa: CATSRDLNTGELFF; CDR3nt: TGTGCCACCAGCAGAGATCTTAACACCGGGGAGCTGTTTTTT
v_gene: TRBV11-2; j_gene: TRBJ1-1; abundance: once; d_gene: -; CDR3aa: CASSPWTLLNTEAFF; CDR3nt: TGTGCCAGCAGCCCGTGGACACTCCTGAACACTGAAGCTTTCTTT
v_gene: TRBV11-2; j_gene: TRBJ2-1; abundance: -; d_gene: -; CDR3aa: CASSLLSREYEQFF; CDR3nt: TGTGCCAGCAGCCTACTATCCAGGGAGTATGAGCAGTTCTTC
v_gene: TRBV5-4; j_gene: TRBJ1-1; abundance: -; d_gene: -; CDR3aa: CASSPATNTEAFF; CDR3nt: TGTGCCAGCAGCCCCGCTACGAACACTGAAGCTTTCTTT
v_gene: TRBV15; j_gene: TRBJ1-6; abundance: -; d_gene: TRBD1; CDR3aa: CATSRVGRGLGDSPLHF; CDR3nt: TGTGCCACCAGCAGAGTTGGCAGGGGGCTTGGGGATTCACCCCTCCACTTT
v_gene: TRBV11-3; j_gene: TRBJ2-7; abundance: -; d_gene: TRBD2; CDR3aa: CASSLLSSGRSYEQYF; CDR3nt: TGTGCCAGCAGCTTATTGTCGAGCGGGAGATCGTACGAGCAGTACTTC
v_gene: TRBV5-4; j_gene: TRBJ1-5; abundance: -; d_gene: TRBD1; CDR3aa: CASSSQGYNQPQHF; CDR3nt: TGTGCCAGCAGCTCACAGGGGTACAATCAGCCCCAGCATTTT
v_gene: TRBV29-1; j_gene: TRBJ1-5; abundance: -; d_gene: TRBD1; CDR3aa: CSVGEGTGGQPQHF; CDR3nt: TGCAGCGTTGGCGAGGGGACAGGGGGTCAGCCCCAGCATTTT
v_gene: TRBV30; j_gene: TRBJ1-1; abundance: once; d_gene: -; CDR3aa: CAWSVPGQPEAFF; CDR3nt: TGTGCCTGGAGTGTCCCCGGACAGCCTGAAGCTTTCTTT
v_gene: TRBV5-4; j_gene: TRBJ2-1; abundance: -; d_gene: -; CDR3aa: CASSLGSGTRNEQFF; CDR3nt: TGTGCCAGCAGCTTGGGCTCAGGGACCCGGAATGAGCAGTTCTTC
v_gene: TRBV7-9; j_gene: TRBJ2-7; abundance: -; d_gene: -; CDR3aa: CASSLRSRTGNHEQYF; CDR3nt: TGTGCCAGCAGCTTACGCTCACGTACAGGGAACCACGAGCAGTACTTC
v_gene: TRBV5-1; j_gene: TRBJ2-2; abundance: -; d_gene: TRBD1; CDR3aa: CASSSGQESTGELFF; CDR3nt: TGCGCCAGCAGCTCAGGACAGGAGTCCACCGGGGAGCTGTTTTTT
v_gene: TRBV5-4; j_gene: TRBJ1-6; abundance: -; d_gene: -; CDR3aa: CASSFLTTYTNSPLHF; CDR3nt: TGTGCCAGCAGCTTCCTGACGACCTATACGAATTCACCCCTCCACTTT
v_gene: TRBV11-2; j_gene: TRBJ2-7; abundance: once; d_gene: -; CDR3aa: CASSLDSYEQYF; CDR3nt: TGTGCCAGCAGCTTGGACAGTTACGAGCAGTACTTC
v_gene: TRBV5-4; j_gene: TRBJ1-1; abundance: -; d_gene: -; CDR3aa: CASSLVGSEAFF; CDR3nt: TGTGCCAGCAGCTTGGTGGGATCTGAAGCTTTCTTT
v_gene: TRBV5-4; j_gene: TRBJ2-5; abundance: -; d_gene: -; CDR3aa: CASSLERGSGKETQYF; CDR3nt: TGTGCCAGCAGCTTGGAGAGGGGGAGCGGGAAAGAGACCCAGTACTTC
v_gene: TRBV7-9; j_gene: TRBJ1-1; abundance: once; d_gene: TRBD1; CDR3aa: CASRGQLERTEAFF; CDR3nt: TGTGCCAGCAGGGGACAGCTCGAAAGGACTGAAGCTTTCTTT
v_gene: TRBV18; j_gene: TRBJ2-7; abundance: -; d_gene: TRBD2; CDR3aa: CASSRSSGRALDEQYF; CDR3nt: TGTGCCAGCTCACGATCTAGCGGGAGGGCCCTCGACGAGCAGTACTTC
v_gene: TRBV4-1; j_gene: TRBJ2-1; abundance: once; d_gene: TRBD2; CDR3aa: CASSHRTSSSYNEQFF; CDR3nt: TGCGCCAGCAGCCACCGGACTAGCTCGTCCTACAATGAGCAGTTCTTC
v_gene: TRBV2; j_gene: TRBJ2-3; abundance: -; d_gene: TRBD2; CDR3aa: CASKLFLSGEATDTQYF; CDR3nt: TGTGCCAGCAAATTGTTTTTAAGCGGGGAGGCAACAGATACGCAGTATTTT
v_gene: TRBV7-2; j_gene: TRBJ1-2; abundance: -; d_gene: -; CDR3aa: CASSPERARNYGYTF; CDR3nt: TGTGCCAGCAGCCCCGAGAGGGCACGTAACTATGGCTACACCTTC
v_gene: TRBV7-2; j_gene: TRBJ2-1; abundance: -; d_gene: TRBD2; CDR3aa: CASRPTSGHYNEQFF; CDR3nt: TGTGCCAGCAGACCTACTAGCGGGCATTACAATGAGCAGTTCTTC
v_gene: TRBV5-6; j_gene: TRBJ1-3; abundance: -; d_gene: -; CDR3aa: CASSLGLQAPSGNTIYF; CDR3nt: TGTGCCAGCAGCTTGGGTTTACAGGCCCCCTCTGGAAACACCATATATTTT
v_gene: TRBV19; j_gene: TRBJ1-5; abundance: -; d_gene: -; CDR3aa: CASSIFIGGNQPQHF; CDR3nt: TGTGCCAGTAGTATATTTATCGGGGGGAATCAGCCCCAGCATTTT
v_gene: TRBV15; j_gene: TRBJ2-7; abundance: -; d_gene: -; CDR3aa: CATSSSLLGGQYF; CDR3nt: TGTGCCACCAGCAGTTCCCTTCTCGGGGGTCAGTACTTC
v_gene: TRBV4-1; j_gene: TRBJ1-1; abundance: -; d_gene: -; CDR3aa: CASSRGAWNTEAFF; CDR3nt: TGCGCCAGCAGCCGCGGGGCCTGGAACACTGAAGCTTTCTTT
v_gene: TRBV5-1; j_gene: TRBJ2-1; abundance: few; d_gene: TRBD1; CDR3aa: CASSLGTGGNEQFF; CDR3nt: TGCGCCAGCAGCTTGGGGACAGGGGGCAATGAGCAGTTCTTC
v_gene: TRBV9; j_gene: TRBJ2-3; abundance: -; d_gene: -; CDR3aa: CASSRDSKSTDTQYF; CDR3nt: TGTGCCAGCAGCCGGGACTCCAAAAGCACAGATACGCAGTATTTT
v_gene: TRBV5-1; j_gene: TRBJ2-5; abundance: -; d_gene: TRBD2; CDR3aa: CASSLGLAGGQETQYF; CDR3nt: TGCGCCAGCAGCTTGGGACTAGCGGGAGGACAAGAGACCCAGTACTTC
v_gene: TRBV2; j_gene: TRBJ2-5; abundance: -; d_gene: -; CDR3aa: CASGGRGQILQETQYF; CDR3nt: TGTGCCAGCGGGGGGAGGGGGCAAATACTCCAAGAGACCCAGTACTTC
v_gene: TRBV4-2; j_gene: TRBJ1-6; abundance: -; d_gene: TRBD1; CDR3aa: CASSLRGRGGKGSPLHF; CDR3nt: TGTGCCAGCAGCCTGAGGGGGCGGGGAGGGAAAGGGTCACCCCTCCACTTT
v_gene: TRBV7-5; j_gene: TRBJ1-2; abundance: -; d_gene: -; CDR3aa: CVRIGGKTGNGGYTF; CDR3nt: TGTGTCAGAATAGGGGGAAAGACAGGGAATGGCGGCTACACCTTC
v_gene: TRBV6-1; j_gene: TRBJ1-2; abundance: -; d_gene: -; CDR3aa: CASIKGVEGGYTF; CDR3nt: TGTGCCAGCATAAAAGGGGTCGAAGGAGGCTACACCTTC